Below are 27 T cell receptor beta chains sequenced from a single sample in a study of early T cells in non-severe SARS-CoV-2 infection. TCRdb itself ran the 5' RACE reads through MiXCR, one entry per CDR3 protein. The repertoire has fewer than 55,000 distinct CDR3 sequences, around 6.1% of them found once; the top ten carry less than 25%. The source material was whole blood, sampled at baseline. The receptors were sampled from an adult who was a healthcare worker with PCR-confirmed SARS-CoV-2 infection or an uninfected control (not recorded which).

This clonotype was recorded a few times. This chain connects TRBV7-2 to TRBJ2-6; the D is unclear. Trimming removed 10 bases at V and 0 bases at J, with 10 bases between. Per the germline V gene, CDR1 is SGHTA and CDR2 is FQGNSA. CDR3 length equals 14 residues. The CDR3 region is CATSPASGANVLTF. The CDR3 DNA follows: TGTGCCACCTCCCCTGCCTCTGGGGCCAACGTCCTGACTTTC.

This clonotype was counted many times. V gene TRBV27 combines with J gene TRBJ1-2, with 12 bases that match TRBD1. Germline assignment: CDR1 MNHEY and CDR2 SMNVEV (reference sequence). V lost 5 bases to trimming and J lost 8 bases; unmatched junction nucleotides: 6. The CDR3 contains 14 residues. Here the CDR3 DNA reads TGTGCCAGCAGTCACCGGGACAGGGGGCTCGGCTACACCTTC. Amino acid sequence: CASSHRDRGLGYTF.

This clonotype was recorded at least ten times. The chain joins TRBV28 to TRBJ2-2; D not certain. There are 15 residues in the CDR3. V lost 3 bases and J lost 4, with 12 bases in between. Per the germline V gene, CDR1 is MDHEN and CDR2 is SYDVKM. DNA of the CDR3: TGTGCCAGCAGTTTGTCCGGTACCGGCACCGGGGAGCTGTTTTTT. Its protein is CASSLSGTGTGELFF.

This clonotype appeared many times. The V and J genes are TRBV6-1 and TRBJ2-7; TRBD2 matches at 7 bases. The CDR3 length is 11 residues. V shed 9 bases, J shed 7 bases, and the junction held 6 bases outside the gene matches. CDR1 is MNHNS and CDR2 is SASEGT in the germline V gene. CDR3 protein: CASTPGGEQYF. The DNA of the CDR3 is TGTGCCAGTACGCCCGGGGGGGAGCAGTACTTC.

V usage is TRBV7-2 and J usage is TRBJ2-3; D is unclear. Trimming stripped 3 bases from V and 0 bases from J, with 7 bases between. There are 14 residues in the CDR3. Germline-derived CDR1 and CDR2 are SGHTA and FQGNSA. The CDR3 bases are TGTGCCAGCAGCTTCATTTTTAGCACAGATACGCAGTATTTT. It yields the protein CASSFIFSTDTQYF. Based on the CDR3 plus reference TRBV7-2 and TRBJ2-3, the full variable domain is GAGVSQSPSNKVTEKGKDVELRCDPISGHTALYWYRQSLGQGLEFLIYFQGNSAPDKSGLPSDRFSAERTGGSVSTLTIQRTQQEDSAVYLCASSFIFSTDTQYFGPGTRLTVL.

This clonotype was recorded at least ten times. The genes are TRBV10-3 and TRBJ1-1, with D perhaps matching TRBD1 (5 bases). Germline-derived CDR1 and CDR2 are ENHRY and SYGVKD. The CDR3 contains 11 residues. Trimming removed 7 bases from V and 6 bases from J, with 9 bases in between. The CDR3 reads CAIKRGSEAFF. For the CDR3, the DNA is TGTGCCATCAAGCGGGGGTCTGAAGCTTTCTTT.

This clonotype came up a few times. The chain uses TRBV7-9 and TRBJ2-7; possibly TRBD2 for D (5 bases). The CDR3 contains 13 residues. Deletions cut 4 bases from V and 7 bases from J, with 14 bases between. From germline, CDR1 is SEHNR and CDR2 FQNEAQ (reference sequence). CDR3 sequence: CASSYSGSTEQYF. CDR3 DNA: TGTGCCAGCAGCTACTCGGGAAGTACAGAGCAGTACTTC.

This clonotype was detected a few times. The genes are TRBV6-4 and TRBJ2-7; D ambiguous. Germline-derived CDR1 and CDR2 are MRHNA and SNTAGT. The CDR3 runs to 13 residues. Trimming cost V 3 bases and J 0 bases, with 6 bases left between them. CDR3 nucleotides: TGTGCCAGCAGTGAGGGCATCTCCTACGAGCAGTACTTC. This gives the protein CASSEGISYEQYF.

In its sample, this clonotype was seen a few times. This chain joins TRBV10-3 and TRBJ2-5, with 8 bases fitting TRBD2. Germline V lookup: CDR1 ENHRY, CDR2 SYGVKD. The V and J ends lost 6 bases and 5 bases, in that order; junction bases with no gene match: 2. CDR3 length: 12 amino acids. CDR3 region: CAIRAGEETQYF. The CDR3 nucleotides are TGTGCCATCAGAGCGGGAGAGGAGACCCAGTACTTC.

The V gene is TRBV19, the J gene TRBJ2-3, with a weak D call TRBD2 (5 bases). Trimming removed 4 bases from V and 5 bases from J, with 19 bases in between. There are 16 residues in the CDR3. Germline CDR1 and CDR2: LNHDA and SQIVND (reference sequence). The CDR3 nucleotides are TGTGCCAGTAGTACCAGAGGAGGACGGTGGGGAGATACGCAGTATTTT. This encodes CASSTRGGRWGDTQYF.

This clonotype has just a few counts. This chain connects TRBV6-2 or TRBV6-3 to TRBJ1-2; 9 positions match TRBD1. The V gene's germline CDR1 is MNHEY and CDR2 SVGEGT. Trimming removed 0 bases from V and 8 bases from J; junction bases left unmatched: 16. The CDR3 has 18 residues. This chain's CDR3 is CASSYSRFDRDRDDGYTF. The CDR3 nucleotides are TGTGCCAGCAGTTACTCGAGATTTGACCGGGACAGGGATGACGGCTACACCTTC.

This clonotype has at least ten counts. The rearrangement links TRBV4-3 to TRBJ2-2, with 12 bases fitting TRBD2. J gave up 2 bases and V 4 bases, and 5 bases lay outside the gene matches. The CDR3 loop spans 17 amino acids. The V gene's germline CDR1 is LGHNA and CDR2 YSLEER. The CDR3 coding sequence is TGCGCCAGCAGCCTCCCGACTAGCGGGGGTAACACCGGGGAGCTGTTTTTT. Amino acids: CASSLPTSGGNTGELFF.

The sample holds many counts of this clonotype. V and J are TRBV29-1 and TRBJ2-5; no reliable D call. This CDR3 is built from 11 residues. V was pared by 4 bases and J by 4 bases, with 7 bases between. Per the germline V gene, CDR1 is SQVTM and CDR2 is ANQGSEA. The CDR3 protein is CSVAPRETQYF. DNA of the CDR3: TGCAGCGTTGCCCCAAGAGAGACCCAGTACTTC.

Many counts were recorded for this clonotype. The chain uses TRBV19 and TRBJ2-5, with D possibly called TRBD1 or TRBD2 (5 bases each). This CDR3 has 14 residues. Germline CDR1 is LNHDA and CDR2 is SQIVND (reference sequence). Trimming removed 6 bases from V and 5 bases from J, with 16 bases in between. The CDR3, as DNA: TGTGCCAGTAGCTCTAACGGGGCTCGGGAGACCCAGTACTTC. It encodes CASSSNGARETQYF.

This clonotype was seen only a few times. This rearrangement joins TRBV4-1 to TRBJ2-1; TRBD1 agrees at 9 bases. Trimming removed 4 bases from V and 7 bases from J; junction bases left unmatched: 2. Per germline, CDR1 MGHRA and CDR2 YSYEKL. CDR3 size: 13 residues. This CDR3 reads CASSRGQGNEQFF. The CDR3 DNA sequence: TGCGCCAGCAGCCGTGGACAGGGGAATGAGCAGTTCTTC.

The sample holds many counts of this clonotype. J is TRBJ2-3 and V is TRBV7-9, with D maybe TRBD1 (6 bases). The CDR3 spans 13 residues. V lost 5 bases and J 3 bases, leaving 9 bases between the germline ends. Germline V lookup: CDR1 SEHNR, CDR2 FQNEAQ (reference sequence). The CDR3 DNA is TGTGCCAGCAGCGTCAGGGGTACAGATACGCAGTATTTT. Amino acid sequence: CASSVRGTDTQYF.

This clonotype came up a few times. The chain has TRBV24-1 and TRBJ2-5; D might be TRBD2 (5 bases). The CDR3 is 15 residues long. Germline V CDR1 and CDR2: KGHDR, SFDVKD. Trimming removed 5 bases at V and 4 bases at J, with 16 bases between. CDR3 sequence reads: CATSVPRASGETQYF. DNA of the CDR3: TGTGCCACCAGTGTCCCGAGGGCCTCGGGAGAGACCCAGTACTTC.

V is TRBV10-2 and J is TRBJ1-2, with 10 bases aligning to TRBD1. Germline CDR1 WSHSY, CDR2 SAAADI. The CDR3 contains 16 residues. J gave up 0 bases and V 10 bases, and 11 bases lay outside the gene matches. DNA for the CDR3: TGCGCCACCGCAGGGGACAGGGGCACAGCTAACTATGGCTACACCTTC. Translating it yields CATAGDRGTANYGYTF.

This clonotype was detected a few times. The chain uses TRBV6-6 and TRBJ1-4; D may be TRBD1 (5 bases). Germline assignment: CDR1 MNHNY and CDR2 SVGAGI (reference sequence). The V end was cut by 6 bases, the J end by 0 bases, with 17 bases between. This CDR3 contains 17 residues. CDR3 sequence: CASSQTVRLATNEKLFF. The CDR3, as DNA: TGTGCCAGCAGCCAGACAGTAAGACTTGCAACTAATGAAAAACTGTTTTTT.

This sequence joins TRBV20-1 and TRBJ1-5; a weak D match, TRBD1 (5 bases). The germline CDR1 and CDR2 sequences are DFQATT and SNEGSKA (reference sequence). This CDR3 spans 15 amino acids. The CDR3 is CSIPRGVGTNQPQHF. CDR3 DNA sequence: TGCAGCATCCCCCGGGGCGTCGGTACCAATCAGCCCCAGCATTTT.

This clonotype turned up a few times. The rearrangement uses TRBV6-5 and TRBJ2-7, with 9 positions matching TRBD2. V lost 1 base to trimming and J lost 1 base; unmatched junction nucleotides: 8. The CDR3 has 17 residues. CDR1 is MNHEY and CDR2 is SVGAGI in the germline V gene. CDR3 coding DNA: TGTGCCAGCAGTTACTTAGGGGGTAGCGGGAGTTCCTACGAGCAGTACTTC. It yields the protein CASSYLGGSGSSYEQYF.

The CDR3 sequence is CASKRERSYEQYF. As DNA, the CDR3 is TGTGCCAGCAAACGGGAACGGAGCTACGAGCAGTACTTC. This rearrangement joins TRBV2 to TRBJ2-7; possibly TRBD2 for D (5 bases). Looked up from germline, CDR1 is SNHLY and CDR2 is FYNNEI. The CDR3 has 13 residues. The V end lost 7 bases, the J end lost 3 bases, and 13 bases lay between the germline ends.

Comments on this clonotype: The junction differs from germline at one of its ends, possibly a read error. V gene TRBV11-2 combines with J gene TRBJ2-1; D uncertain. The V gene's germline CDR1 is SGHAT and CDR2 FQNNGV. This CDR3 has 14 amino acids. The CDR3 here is CASRWTENYNEQIF. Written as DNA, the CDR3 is TGTGCCAGCAGGTGGACGGAGAATTACAATGAGCAGATCTTC.

This CDR3 is CSARRPDQRTDTQYF. In DNA form, the CDR3 reads TGCAGTGCTAGAAGGCCCGACCAACGGACGGATACGCAGTATTTT. The chain uses TRBV20-1 and TRBJ2-3; the D is unclear. The CDR3 sequence is 15 residues long. Germline assignment: CDR1 DFQATT and CDR2 SNEGSKA (reference sequence). Trimming removed 2 bases from V and 6 bases from J, with 18 bases in between.

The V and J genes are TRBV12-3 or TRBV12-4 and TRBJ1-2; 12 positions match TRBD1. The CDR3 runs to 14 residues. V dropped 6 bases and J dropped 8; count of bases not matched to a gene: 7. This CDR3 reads CASRAGQGAVGYTF. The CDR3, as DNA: TGTGCCAGCAGGGCGGGACAGGGGGCCGTCGGCTACACCTTC.

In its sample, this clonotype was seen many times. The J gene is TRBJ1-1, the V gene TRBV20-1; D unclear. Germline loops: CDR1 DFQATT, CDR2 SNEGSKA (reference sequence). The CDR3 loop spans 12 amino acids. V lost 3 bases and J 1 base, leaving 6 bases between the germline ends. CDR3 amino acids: CSASEGNTEAFF. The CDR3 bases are TGCAGTGCTAGTGAAGGGAACACTGAAGCTTTCTTT.

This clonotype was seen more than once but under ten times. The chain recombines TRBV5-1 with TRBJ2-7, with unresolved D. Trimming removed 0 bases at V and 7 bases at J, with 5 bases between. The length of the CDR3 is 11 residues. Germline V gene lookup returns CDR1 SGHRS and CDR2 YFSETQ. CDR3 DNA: TGCGCCAGCAGCTTGGAGCTAGAGCAGTACTTC. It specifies CASSLELEQYF.